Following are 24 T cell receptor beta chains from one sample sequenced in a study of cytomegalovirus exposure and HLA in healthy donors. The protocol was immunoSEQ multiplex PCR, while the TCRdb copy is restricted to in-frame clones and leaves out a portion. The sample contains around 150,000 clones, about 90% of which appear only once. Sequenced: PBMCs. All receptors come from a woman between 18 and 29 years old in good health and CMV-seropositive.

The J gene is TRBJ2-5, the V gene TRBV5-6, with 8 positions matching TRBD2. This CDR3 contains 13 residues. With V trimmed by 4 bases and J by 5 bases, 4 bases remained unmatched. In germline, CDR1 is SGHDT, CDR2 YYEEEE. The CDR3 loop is CASSPTSDETQYF. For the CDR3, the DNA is TGTGCCAGCAGCCCGACTAGCGATGAGACCCAGTACTTC.

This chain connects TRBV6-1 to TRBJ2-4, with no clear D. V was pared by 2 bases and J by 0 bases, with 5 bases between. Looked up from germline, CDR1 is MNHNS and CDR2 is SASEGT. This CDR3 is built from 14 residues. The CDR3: CASSEFLAKNIQYF. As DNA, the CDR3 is TGTGCCAGCAGTGAATTTCTAGCCAAAAACATTCAGTACTTC.

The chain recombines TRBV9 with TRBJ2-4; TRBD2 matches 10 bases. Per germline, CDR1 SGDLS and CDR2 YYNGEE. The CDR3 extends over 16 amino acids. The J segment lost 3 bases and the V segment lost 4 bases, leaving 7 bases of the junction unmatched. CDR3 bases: TGTGCCAGCAGCAGAGCGGGAGGGCCAAGCAAAAACATTCAGTACTTC. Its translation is CASSRAGGPSKNIQYF.

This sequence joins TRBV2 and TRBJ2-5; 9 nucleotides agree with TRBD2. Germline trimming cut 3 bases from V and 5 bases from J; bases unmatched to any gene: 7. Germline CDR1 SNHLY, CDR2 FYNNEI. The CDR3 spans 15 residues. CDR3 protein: CASSEGGGAAETQYF. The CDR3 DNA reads TGTGCCAGCAGTGAGGGCGGGGGGGCTGCGGAGACCCAGTACTTC.

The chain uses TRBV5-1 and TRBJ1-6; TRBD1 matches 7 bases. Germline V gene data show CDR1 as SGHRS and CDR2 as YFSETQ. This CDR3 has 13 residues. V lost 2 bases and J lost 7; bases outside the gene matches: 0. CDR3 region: CASSFRGNSPLHF. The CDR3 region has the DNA TGCGCCAGCAGCTTCAGGGGGAATTCACCCCTCCACTTT.

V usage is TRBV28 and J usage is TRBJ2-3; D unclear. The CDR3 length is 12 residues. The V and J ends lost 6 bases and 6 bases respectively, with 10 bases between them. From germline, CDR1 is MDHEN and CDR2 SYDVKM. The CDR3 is CASSLNLDTQYF. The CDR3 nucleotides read TGTGCCAGCAGCTTAAACTTGGATACGCAGTATTTT.

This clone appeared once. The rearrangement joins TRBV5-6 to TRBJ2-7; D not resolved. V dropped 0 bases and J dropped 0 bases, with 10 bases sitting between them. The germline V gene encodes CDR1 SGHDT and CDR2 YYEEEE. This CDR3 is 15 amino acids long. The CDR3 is CASSLGLQISYEQYF. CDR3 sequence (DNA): TGTGCCAGCAGCTTGGGGCTACAGATCTCCTACGAGCAGTACTTC. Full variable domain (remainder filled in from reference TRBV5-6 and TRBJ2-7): DAGVTQSPTHLIKTRGQQVTLRCSPKSGHDTVSWYQQALGQGPQFIFQYYEEEERQRGNFPDRFSGHQFPNYSSELNVNALLLGDSALYLCASSLGLQISYEQYFGPGTRLTVT.

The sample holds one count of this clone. The CDR3 DNA follows: TGTGCCACCAGCAGAGATCAGATGGCGGGGGGGGACACAGATACGCAGTATTTT. This sequence encodes CATSRDQMAGGDTDTQYF. The rearrangement joins TRBV15 to TRBJ2-3; the match to TRBD2 covers 9 bases. The germline V gene has CDR1 LNHNV and CDR2 YYDKDF (reference sequence). V was pared by 0 bases and J by 2 bases, with 9 bases of the junction left unmatched. This CDR3 comprises 18 residues.

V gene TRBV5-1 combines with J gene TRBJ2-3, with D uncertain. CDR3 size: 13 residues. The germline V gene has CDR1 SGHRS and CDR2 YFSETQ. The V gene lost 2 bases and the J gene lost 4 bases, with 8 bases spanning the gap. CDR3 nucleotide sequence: TGCGCCAGCAGCTTATCGACACCAGATACGCAGTATTTT. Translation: CASSLSTPDTQYF.

CDR3 nucleotide sequence: TGTGCCAGCAGTTCCGGACAGAGGTACGAGCAGTACTTC. Encoded protein: CASSSGQRYEQYF. V usage is TRBV28 and J usage is TRBJ2-7; TRBD1 might be the D (6 bases). Deletions cut 4 bases from V and 4 bases from J, with 11 bases between. The CDR3 has 13 residues. Germline loops: CDR1 MDHEN, CDR2 SYDVKM.

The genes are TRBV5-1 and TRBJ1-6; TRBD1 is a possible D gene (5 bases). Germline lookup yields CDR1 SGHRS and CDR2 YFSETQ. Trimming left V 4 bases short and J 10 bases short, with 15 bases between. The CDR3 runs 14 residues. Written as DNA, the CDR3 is TGCGCCAGCAGCCCACACCCAGGGAAATCACCCCTCCACTTT. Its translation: CASSPHPGKSPLHF.

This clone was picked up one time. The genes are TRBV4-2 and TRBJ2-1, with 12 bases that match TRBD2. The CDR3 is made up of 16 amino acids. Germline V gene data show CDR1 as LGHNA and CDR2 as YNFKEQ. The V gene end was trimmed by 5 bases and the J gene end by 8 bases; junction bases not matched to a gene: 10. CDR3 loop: CASSSRLAGEIDEQFF. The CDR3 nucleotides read TGTGCCAGCAGCTCCCGACTAGCGGGGGAGATAGATGAGCAGTTCTTC.

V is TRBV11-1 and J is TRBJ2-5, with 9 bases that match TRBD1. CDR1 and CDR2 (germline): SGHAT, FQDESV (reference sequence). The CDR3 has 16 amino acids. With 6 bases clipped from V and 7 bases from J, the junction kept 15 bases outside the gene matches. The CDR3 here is CASRPDRGEMIGTQYF. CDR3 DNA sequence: TGTGCCAGCAGACCCGACAGGGGGGAAATGATCGGGACCCAGTACTTC.

CDR3 sequence reads: CASSLGTGGKNEQYF. CDR3 coding DNA: TGTGCCAGCAGCTTGGGAACAGGGGGTAAGAACGAGCAGTACTTC. The chain has TRBV5-6 and TRBJ2-7; TRBD1 matches 8 bases. After removal of 0 bases from V and 5 bases from J, the junction contained 7 bases not matched to a gene. Germline V gene sequence: CDR1 SGHDT, CDR2 YYEEEE. The CDR3 consists of 15 residues.

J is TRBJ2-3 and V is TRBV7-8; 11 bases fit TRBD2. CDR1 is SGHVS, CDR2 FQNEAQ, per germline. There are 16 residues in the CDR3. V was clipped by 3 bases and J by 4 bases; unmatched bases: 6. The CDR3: CASSFTGTSGPDTQYF. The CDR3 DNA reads TGTGCCAGCAGCTTTACCGGGACTAGCGGCCCAGATACGCAGTATTTT.

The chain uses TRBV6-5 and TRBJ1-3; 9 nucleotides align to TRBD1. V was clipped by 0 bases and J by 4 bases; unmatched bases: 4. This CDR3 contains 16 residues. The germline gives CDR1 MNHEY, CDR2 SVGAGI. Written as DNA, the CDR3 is TGTGCCAGCAGTTACTCGAGGGACAGGGCAGGAAACACCATATATTTT. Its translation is CASSYSRDRAGNTIYF.

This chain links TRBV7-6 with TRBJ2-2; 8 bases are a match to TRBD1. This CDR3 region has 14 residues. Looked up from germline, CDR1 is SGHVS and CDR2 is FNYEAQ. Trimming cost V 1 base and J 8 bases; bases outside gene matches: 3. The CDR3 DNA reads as TGTGCCAGCAGCTTAGACAGGGGGACGGGGGAGCTGTTTTTT. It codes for CASSLDRGTGELFF.

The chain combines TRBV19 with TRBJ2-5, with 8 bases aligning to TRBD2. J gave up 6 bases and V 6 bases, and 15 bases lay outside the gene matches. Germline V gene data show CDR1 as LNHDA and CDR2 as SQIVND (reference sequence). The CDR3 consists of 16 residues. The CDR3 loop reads CASSGLGTSGRKTQYF. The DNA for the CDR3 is TGTGCCAGTAGCGGTCTGGGGACTAGTGGGAGAAAGACCCAGTACTTC.

CDR3 nucleotides: TGTGCCAGCAGCTTTCCAGGGGGGATTGGGGAAAAACTGTTTTTT. This gives the protein CASSFPGGIGEKLFF. The chain recombines TRBV11-2 with TRBJ1-4; TRBD1 matches at 7 bases. CDR1 and CDR2 from the germline V gene are SGHAT and FQNNGV. The junction had 9 bases not matched to a gene; V was cut back by 3 bases and J by 8 bases. This CDR3 is built from 15 residues.

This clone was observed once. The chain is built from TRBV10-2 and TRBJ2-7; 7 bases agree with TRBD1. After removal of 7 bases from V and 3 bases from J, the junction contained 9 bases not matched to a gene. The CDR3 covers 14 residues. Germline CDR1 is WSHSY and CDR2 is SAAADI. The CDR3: CASTKTGSFYEQYF. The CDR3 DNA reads TGCGCCAGCACCAAGACAGGGTCTTTCTACGAGCAGTACTTC.

In nucleotides, the CDR3 is TGTGCCAGCAGTTTCCCTCGGGAAGGTGGGTCCTACGAGCAGTACTTC. This gives the protein CASSFPREGGSYEQYF. The rearrangement links TRBV28 to TRBJ2-7; D possibly corresponds to TRBD2 (5 bases). Trimming shortened V by 3 bases and J by 1 base, and 16 bases separated the two germline ends. The CDR3 contains 16 residues. Germline V lookup: CDR1 MDHEN, CDR2 SYDVKM.

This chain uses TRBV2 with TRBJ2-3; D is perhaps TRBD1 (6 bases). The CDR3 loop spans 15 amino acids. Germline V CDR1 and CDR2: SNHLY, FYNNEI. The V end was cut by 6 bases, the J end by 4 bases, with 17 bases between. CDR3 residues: CASRRQASLSDTQYF. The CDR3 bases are TGTGCCAGCAGGAGACAGGCGAGCTTGTCAGATACGCAGTATTTT.

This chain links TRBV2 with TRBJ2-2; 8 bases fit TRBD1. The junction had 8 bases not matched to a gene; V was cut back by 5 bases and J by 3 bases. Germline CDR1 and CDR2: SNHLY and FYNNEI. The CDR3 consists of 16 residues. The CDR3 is CASSRGTGGYTGELFF. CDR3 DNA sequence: TGTGCCAGCAGTCGAGGGACAGGCGGATACACCGGGGAGCTGTTTTTT. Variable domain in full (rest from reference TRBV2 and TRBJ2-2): EPEVTQTPSHQVTQMGQEVILRCVPISNHLYFYWYRQILGQKVEFLVSFYNNEISEKSEIFDDQFSVERPDGSNFTLKIRSTKLEDSAMYFCASSRGTGGYTGELFFGEGSRLTVL.

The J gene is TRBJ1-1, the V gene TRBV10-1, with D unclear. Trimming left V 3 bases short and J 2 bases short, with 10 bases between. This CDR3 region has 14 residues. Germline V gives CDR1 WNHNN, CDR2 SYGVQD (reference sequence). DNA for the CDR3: TGCGCCAGCAGTGACTCCACAGTAAACACTGAAGCTTTCTTT. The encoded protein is CASSDSTVNTEAFF.